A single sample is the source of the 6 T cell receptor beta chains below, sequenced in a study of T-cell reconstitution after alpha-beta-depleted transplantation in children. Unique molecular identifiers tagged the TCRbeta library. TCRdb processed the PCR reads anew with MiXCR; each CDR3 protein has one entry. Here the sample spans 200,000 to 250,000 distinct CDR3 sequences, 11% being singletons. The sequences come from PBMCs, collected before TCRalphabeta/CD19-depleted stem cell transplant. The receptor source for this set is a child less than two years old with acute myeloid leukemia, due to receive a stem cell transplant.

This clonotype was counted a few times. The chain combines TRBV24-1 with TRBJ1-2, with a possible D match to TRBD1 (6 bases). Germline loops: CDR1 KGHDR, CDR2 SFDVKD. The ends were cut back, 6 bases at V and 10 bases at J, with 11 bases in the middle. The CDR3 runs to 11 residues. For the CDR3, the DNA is TGTGCCACCAGTACAGGGCCGGACTACACCTTC. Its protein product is CATSTGPDYTF.

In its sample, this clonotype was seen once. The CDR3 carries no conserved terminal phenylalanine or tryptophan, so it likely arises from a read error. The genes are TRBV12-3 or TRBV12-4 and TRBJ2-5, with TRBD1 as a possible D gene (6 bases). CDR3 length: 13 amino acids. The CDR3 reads CAGSLDRRETQYL. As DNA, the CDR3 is TGTGCCGGCAGCCTCGACAGGCGAGAGACCCAGTACCTC.

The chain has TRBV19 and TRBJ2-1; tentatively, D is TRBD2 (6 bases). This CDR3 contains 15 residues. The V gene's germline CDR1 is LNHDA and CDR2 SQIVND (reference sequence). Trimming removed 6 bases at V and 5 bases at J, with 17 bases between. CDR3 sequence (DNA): TGTGCCAGTAGGGATTTCCAGGGACTCCACAATGAGCAGTTCTTC. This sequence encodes CASRDFQGLHNEQFF.

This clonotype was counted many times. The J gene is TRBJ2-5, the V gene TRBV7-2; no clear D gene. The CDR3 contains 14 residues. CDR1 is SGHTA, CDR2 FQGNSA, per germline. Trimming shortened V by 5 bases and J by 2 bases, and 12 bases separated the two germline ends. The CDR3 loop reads CASSTWRKQETQYF. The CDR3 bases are TGTGCCAGCAGCACGTGGCGGAAGCAAGAGACCCAGTACTTC.

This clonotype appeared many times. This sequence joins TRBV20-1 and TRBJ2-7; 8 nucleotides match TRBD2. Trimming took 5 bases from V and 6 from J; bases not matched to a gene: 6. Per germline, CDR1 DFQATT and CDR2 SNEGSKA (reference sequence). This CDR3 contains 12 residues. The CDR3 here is CSAHRTSSEQYF. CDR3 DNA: TGCAGTGCTCACAGGACTAGCAGCGAGCAGTACTTC.

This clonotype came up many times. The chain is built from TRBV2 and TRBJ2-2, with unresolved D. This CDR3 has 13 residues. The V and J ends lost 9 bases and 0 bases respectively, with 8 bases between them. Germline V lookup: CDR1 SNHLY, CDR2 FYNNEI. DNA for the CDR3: TGTGCCAGACGCCGTACGAACACCGGGGAGCTGTTTTTT. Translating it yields CARRRTNTGELFF.